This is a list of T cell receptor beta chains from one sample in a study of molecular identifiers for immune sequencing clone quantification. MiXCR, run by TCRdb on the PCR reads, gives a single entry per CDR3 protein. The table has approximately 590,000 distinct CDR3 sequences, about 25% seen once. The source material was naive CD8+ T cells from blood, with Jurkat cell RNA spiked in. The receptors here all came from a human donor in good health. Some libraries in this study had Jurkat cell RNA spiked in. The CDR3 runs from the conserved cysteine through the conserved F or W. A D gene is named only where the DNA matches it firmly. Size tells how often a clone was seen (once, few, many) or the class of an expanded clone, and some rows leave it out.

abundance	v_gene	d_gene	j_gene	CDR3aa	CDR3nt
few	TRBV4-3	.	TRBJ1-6	CASSQDASPHPLHF	TGCGCCAGCAGCCAAGATGCATCCCCGCACCCCCTCCACTTT
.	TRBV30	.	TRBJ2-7	CAWSPFLGKIREQYF	TGTGCCTGGAGTCCCTTCTTAGGGAAAATCCGCGAGCAGTACTTC
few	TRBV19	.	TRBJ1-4	CATRNEKLFF	TGTGCCACACGTAATGAAAAACTGTTTTTT
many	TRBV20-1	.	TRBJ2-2	CSATQAGELFF	TGCAGTGCGACACAAGCCGGGGAGCTGTTTTTT
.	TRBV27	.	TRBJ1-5	CASSLLGREGNQPQHF	TGTGCCAGCAGTTTATTGGGCAGGGAGGGGAATCAGCCCCAGCATTTT
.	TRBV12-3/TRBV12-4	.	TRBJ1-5	CASSPSVNRPQHF	TGTGCCAGCAGCCCTTCCGTTAATCGGCCCCAGCATTTT
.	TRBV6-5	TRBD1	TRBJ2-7	CASRQGAEQYF	TGTGCCAGCCGACAGGGGGCCGAGCAGTACTTC
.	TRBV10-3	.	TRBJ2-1	CAISDMTNPRTYNEQFF	TGTGCCATCAGTGACATGACTAACCCAAGGACCTACAATGAGCAGTTCTTC
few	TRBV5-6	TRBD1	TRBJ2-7	CASSFGTGVFEQYF	TGTGCCAGCAGCTTCGGGACAGGGGTTTTCGAGCAGTACTTC
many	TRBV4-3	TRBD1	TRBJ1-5	CASSQDWTGIASYQPQHF	TGCGCCAGCAGCCAAGATTGGACAGGGATCGCAAGTTATCAGCCCCAGCATTTT
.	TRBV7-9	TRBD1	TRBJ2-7	CASSHGQGVAYEQYF	TGTGCCAGCAGCCATGGACAGGGGGTGGCCTACGAGCAGTACTTC
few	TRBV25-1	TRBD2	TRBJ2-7	CASSTPGGANSYEQYF	TGTGCCAGCAGCACCCCCGGGGGGGCCAACTCCTACGAGCAGTACTTC
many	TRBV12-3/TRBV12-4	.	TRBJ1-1	CASSPPGPPTEAFF	TGTGCCAGCAGCCCGCCGGGACCACCAACTGAAGCTTTCTTT
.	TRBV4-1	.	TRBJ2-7	CASSQVPADYEQYF	TGCGCCAGCAGCCAAGTTCCAGCAGACTACGAGCAGTACTTC
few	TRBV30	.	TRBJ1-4	CAWSVPRVREKLFF	TGTGCCTGGAGTGTACCCAGGGTTCGGGAAAAACTGTTTTTT
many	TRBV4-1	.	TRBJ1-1	CASSWEKDADTEAFF	TGCGCCAGCAGCTGGGAGAAGGATGCGGACACTGAAGCTTTCTTT
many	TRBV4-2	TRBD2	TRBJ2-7	CASSPGRGEYEQYF	TGTGCCAGCAGCCCGGGGAGGGGTGAATACGAGCAGTACTTC
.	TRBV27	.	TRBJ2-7	CASSLSPWTKEQYF	TGTGCCAGCAGTTTAAGTCCGTGGACCAAGGAGCAGTACTTC
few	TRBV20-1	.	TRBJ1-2	CSAKTEGDYGYTF	TGCAGTGCCAAAACGGAGGGTGACTATGGCTACACCTTC
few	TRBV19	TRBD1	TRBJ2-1	CASSIVQGYNSYNEQFF	TGTGCCAGTAGTATCGTACAGGGGTATAACTCCTACAATGAGCAGTTCTTC
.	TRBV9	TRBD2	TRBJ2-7	CASSSPVGGVGDEQYF	TGTGCCAGCAGCTCCCCAGTGGGGGGGGTCGGGGACGAGCAGTACTTC
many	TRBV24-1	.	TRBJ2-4	CATSDLRIIAKNIQYF	TGTGCCACCAGTGATTTGCGGATCATAGCCAAAAACATTCAGTACTTC
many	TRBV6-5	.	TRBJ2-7	CASSYPTGGNYEQYF	TGTGCCAGCAGTTACCCGACGGGCGGAAACTACGAGCAGTACTTC
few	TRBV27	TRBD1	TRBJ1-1	CASSGSGGTARWTNTEAFF	TGTGCCAGCAGTGGCTCAGGGGGCACGGCGCGTTGGACGAACACTGAAGCTTTCTTT
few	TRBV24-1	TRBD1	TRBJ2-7	CATGTGGHEQYF	TGTGCCACCGGGACAGGGGGCCACGAGCAGTACTTC
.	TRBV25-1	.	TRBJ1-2	CASSPEGGYYGYTF	TGTGCCAGCAGTCCTGAGGGGGGGTACTATGGCTACACCTTC
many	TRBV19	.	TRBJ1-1	CASSIGGLNTEAFF	TGTGCCAGTAGTATTGGGGGCTTGAACACTGAAGCTTTCTTT
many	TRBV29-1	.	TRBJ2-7	CSAGGGTLYEQYF	TGCAGCGCCGGTGGGGGTACACTCTACGAGCAGTACTTC
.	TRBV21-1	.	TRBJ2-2	CASSKATGSTGELFF	TGTGCCAGCAGCAAAGCTACAGGGTCGACCGGGGAGCTGTTTTTT
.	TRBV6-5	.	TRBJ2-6	CASSSPGRHSGANVLTF	TGTGCCAGCAGCTCCCCGGGACGGCACTCTGGGGCCAACGTCCTGACTTTC
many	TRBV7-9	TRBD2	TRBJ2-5	CASSSRLAGVSETQYF	TGTGCCAGCAGCTCAAGACTAGCGGGAGTATCGGAGACCCAGTACTTC
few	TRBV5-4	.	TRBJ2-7	CASSLIGGVQVDYEQYF	TGTGCCAGCAGCTTGATCGGGGGAGTTCAGGTGGATTACGAGCAGTACTTC
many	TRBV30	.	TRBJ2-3	CAWNREGADTQYF	TGTGCCTGGAACAGGGAAGGGGCAGATACGCAGTATTTT
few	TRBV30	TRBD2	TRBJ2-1	CAWSGLAGNSYNEQFF	TGTGCCTGGAGCGGACTAGCGGGCAACTCCTACAATGAGCAGTTCTTC
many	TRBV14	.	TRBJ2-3	CASSQFGIPDTQYF	TGTGCCAGCAGCCAATTCGGTATCCCAGATACGCAGTATTTT
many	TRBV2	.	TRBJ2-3	CASSVNIESIVFPDTQYF	TGTGCCAGCAGTGTAAATATCGAGTCAATAGTTTTTCCGGATACGCAGTATTTT
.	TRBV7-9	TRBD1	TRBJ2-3	CASNPTGTGLSSTDTQYF	TGTGCCAGCAACCCTACCGGGACAGGGTTATCTAGCACAGATACGCAGTATTTT
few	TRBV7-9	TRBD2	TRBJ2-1	CASTPGLYNEQFF	TGTGCCAGCACCCCGGGACTATACAATGAGCAGTTCTTC
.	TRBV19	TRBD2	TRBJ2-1	CASSTLASLYNEQFF	TGTGCCAGTAGTACACTAGCGTCCCTTTACAATGAGCAGTTCTTC
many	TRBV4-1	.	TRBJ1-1	CASSQSGQWSTEAFF	TGCGCCAGCAGCCAGTCCGGACAGTGGAGTACTGAAGCTTTCTTT
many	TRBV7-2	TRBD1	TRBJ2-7	CASSSSGTGYEQYF	TGTGCCAGCAGCTCCTCCGGGACAGGGTACGAGCAGTACTTC